The entry that follows covers one T cell receptor (beta chain) sequence. This sample was included in a study of blood T cell repertoires in COVID-19. As processed by the authors: Amplification of reference gene primers provided the estimated nucleated cell counts. The data were produced by immunoSEQ multiplex PCR, yet TCRdb's version contains in-frame clones alone and is incomplete. V and J calls and clone size come straight from that table; D and trimming were deduced from the DNA. The sample contains roughly 330,000 clones, roughly 86% of which appear only once. From germline, CDR1 is SGHTS and CDR2 YDEGEE. J was trimmed by 8 bases and V by 3 bases; bases with no gene match: 11. CDR3 size: 16 residues.

The V and J genes are TRBV5-8 and TRBJ2-1; 10 bases align to TRBD2. This TCR was recovered from a woman in her 30s who had recovered from COVID-19. Sequences were obtained from PBMCs or T cells enriched from blood (not recorded which). The CDR3 sequence is CASSSGTSAGDDEQFF. The CDR3 DNA sequence: TGTGCCAGCAGCTCCGGGACTAGCGCGGGGGACGATGAGCAGTTCTTC.